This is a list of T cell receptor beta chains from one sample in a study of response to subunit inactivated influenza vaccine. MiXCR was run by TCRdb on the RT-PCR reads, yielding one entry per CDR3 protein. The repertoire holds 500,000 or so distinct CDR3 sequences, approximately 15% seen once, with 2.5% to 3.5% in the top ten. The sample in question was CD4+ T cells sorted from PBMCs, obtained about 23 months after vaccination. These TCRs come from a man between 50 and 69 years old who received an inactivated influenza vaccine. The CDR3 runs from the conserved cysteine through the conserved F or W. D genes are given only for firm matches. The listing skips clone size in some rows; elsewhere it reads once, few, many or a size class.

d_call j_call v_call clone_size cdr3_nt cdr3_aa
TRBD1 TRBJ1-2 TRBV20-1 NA TGCAGTGCTAGAGAATCAGGGGGAGGGAGGTCTGGCTACACCTTC CSARESGGGRSGYTF
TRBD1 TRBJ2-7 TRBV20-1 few TGCAGTGCTGCCCCGGACAGGTTGAGGGCGTGGGAGCAGTACTTC CSAAPDRLRAWEQYF
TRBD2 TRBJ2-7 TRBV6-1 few TGTGCCAGCAGAAATGGACTAGCGGGAGATCGGCAGTACTTC CASRNGLAGDRQYF
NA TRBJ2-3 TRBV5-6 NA TGTGCCAGCAGCCCGCTAGGGGGTGGGACAGATACGCAGTATTTT CASSPLGGGTDTQYF
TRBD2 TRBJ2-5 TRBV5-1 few TGCGCCTCCAACAGCGGGAGGGCCGCGGAGACCCAGTACTTC CASNSGRAAETQYF
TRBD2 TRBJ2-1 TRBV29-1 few TGCAGCGTCGAGGGTTCGCGGGAGAGCTACAATGAGCAGTTCTTC CSVEGSRESYNEQFF
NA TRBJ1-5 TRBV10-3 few TGTGCCATCAGTGATCGCAGTGCGAGCAATCAGCCCCAGCATTTT CAISDRSASNQPQHF
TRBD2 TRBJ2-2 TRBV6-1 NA TGTGCCAGCAGTAAACCGGGACTAAACACCGGGGAGCTGTTTTTT CASSKPGLNTGELFF
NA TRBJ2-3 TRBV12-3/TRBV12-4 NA TGTGCCAGCAGGATGGACACTTCAAGCACAGATACGCAGTATTTT CASRMDTSSTDTQYF
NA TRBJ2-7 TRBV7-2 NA TGTGCCAGCAGCGCTCAGGGGACTCGGAACGAGCAGTACTTC CASSAQGTRNEQYF
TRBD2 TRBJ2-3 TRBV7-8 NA TGTGCCAGCAGTCGCAGCGGGACTTACACAGATACGCAGTATTTT CASSRSGTYTDTQYF
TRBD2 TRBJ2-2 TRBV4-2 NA TGTGCCAGCAGCCAAGATCATAGCGGGAGGTGGGCCGGGGAGCTGTTTTTT CASSQDHSGRWAGELFF
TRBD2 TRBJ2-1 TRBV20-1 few TGCAGTGCTAGTACCGGGACTAGCCTCAATGAGCAGTTCTTC CSASTGTSLNEQFF
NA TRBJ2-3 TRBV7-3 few TGTGCCAGCAGCTTCCTGGTGGAGGGTGGAGATACGCAGTATTTT CASSFLVEGGDTQYF
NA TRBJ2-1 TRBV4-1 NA TGCGCCAGCAGCCAGGGTCCCGGAGGGTTCAATGAGCAGTTCTTC CASSQGPGGFNEQFF
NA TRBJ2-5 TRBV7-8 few TGTGCCAGCAGCTTAGTCGGCCAGGTTCGGGGAGAGACCCAGTACTTC CASSLVGQVRGETQYF
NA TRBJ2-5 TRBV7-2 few TGTGCCAGCAGCTTAGTGGGTCGGGCGGGTTCCCAAGAGACCCAGTACTTC CASSLVGRAGSQETQYF
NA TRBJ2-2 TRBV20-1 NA TGCAGTGCTAGGAGCCTAGCACGGACCGGGGAGCTGTTTTTT CSARSLARTGELFF
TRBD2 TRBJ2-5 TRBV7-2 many TGTGCCAGCAGCTTATCCTCCAGCGGGGGCCAAGAGACCCAGTACTTC CASSLSSSGGQETQYF
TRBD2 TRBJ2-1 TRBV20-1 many TGCAGTGCTAAGCGTAGAAGCGGGGGGGCCGGTGAGCAGTTCTTC CSAKRRSGGAGEQFF
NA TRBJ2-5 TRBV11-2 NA TGTGCCAGCAGCCGGGCCCAGGGTTCTCAACAGACCCAGTACTTC CASSRAQGSQQTQYF
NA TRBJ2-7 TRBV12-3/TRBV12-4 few TGTGCCAGCAGTTCGAGCCGGACAGCTTCCTACGAGCAGTACTTC CASSSSRTASYEQYF
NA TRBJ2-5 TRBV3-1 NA TGTGCCAGCACCGCAGCTGGGGGGGCGGGGGAGACCCAGTACTTC CASTAAGGAGETQYF
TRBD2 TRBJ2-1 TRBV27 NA TGTGCCAGCAGTGTAAGAGCGGGGGGGAACAATGAGCAGTTCTTC CASSVRAGGNNEQFF
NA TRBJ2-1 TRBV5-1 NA TGCGCCAGCAGTTCAGCCTCAGTGGAGCAGTTCTTC CASSSASVEQFF
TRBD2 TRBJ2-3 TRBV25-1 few TGTGCCAGCAGGAGCGGGGGGGTCACAGATACGCAGTATTTT CASRSGGVTDTQYF
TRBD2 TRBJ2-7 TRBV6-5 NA TGTGCCAGCAGTACTCGCGGCGGGGGGGCCCACGAGCAGTACTTC CASSTRGGGAHEQYF
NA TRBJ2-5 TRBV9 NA TGTGCCAGCAGCGCCGGCGGACTGGAGCAAGAGACCCAGTACTTC CASSAGGLEQETQYF
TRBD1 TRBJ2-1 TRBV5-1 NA TGCGCCAGCAGCGAAGCAGGGGGTTCCTACAATGAGCAGTTCTTC CASSEAGGSYNEQFF
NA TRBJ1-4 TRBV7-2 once TGTGCCAGCAGCCTGACCCCAACTAATGAAAAACTGTTTTTT CASSLTPTNEKLFF
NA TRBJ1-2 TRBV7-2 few TGTGCCAGCAGCTTAGGGGGGACGGCGGTTAATGGCTACACCTTC CASSLGGTAVNGYTF
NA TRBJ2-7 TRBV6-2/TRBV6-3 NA TGTGCCAGCAGTTATTTCGGACACGGATCCTACGAGCAGTACTTC CASSYFGHGSYEQYF
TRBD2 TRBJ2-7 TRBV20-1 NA TGCAGTGCTAGAAGTTGGGCGGGAGGGCCAGGGGAGCAGTACTTC CSARSWAGGPGEQYF
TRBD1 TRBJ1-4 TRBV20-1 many TGCAGTGCGTCTTCCGGGACAGGGGCTGAAAAACTGTTTTTT CSASSGTGAEKLFF
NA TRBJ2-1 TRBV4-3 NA TGCGCCAGCAGCCAACTAGCCCAGGGGTACAATGAGCAGTTCTTC CASSQLAQGYNEQFF
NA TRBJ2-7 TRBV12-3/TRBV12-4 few TGTGCCAGCAGTTTCCAGGGGTTCACCTACGAGCAGTACTTC CASSFQGFTYEQYF
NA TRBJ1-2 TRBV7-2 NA TGTGCCAGCAGCTTAGCGACGGTGGGGGGCGCCTCCTATGGCTACACCTTC CASSLATVGGASYGYTF
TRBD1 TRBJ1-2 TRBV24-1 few TGTGCCACCAGTGAAGGGACAGGTAGGGCGTATGGCTACACCTTC CATSEGTGRAYGYTF
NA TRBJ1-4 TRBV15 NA TGTGCCACCAGCAGAGGCCGGAGGGGGGTTGAAAAACTGTTTTTT CATSRGRRGVEKLFF
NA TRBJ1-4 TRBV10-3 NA TGTGCCTCGGGGGCAACTAATGAAAAACTGTTTTTT CASGATNEKLFF
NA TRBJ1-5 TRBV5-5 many TGTGCCAGCGTCCAGGCTCCTGGCAATCAGCCCCAGCATTTT CASVQAPGNQPQHF
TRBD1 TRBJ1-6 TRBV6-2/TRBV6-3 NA TGTGCCAGCAGATGGACAGGTTCGCCGGGATCACCCCTCCACTTT CASRWTGSPGSPLHF
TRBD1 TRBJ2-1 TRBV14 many TGTGCCAGCAGCCCCCGGGACAGGGTTTACAATGAGCAGTTCTTC CASSPRDRVYNEQFF
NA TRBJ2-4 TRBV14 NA TGTGCCAGCAGCCCCGGGGAGGTGCGGGCCAAAAACATTCAGTACTTC CASSPGEVRAKNIQYF
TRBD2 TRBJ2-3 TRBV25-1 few TGTGCCAGCAGTGAGGGACTAGCGGGGGGGAGGACAGATACGCAGTATTTT CASSEGLAGGRTDTQYF
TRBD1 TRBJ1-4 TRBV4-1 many TGCGCCAGCAGCCACAATGGACAGGGGCGAGAAAAACTGTTTTTT CASSHNGQGREKLFF
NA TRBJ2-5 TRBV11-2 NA TGTGCCAGCGCCTGGGGGGAGACCCAGTACTTC CASAWGETQYF
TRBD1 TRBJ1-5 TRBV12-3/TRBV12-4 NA TGTGCCAGCAGTTTATCCCAGGGGGCTCAGCCCCAGCATTTT CASSLSQGAQPQHF
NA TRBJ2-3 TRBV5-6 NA TGTGCCAGCAGCTTGCGGCAGGGATTGGATACGCAGTATTTT CASSLRQGLDTQYF
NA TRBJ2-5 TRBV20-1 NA TGCAGTGCTAGAGCGGGTTCATACCAAGAGACCCAGTACTTC CSARAGSYQETQYF
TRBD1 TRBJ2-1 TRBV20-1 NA TGCAGTGTTCTAGGAAGACAGGGGGCATCCTACAATGAGCAGTTCTTC CSVLGRQGASYNEQFF
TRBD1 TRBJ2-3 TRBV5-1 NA TGCGCCAGCAGCTTGGGCGGGACAGGCGGGGAGTTACGGTATTTT CASSLGGTGGELRYF
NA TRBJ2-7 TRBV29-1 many TGCAGCTCCCCCGGAGGGCTTAATCTCTACGAGCAGTACTTC CSSPGGLNLYEQYF
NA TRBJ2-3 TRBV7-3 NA TGTGCCAGCAGCTCTCTTGACAGGATAGATACGCAGTATTTT CASSSLDRIDTQYF
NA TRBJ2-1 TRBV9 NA TGTGCCAGCAGCGTAGACAAACCGTACAATGAGCAGTTCTTC CASSVDKPYNEQFF
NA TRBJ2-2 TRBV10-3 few TGTGCCATCAGGAATCAGGGAGTGGTAAACACCGGGGAGCTGTTTTTT CAIRNQGVVNTGELFF
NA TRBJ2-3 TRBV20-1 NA TGCAGTGCTAGGGGGAAAAGCACAGATACGCAGTATTTT CSARGKSTDTQYF
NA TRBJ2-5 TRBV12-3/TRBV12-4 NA TGTGCCAGCAGTTTTCAACCGTACCAAGAGACCCAGTACTTC CASSFQPYQETQYF